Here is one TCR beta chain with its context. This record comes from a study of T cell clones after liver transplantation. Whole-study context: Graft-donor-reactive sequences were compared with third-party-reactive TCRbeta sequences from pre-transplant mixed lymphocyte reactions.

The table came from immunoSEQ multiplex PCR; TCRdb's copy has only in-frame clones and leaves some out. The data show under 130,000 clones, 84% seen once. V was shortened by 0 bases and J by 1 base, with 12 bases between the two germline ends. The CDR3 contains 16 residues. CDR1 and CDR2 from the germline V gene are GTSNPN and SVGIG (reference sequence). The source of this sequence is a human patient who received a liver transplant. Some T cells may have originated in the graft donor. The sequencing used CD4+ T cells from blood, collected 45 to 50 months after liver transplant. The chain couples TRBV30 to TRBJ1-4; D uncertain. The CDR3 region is CAWSVAGALTNEKLFF. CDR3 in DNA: TGTGCCTGGAGTGTTGCGGGAGCTTTAACTAATGAAAAACTGTTTTTT.